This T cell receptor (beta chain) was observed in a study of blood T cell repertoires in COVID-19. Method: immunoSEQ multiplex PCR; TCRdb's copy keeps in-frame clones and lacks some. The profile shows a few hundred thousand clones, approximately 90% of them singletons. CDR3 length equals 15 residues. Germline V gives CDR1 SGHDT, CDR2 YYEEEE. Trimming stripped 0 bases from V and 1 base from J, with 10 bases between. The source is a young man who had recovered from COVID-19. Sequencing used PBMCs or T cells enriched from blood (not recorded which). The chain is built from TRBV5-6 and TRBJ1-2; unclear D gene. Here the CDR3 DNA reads TGTGCCAGCAGCTTGGATTCAGGAATTAACTATGGCTACACCTTC. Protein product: CASSLDSGINYGYTF.